One T cell receptor beta chain is described in this entry. As to treatment: randomized to nivolumab then ipilimumab (arm A) or the reverse (arm B). Live CD3+CD8+ CD19− CD56− cells were sorted from PBMCs. These data originate in a study of sequential checkpoint blockade in melanoma. Assay: immunoSEQ multiplex PCR; the TCRdb copy retains only in-frame clones and omits some. The sample yields around 3,700 clones, roughly 59% seen once. This receptor was taken from a human patient with melanoma. Some clones in this sample may be carry-over from other donors' samples. Sequenced material: CD8+ T cells sorted from blood (inferred from file names), taken from a patient given nivolumab and ipilimumab in sequence.

The CDR3, as DNA: TGTGCCAGCAGTTTTAGGGGCGGCGAGCAGTACTTC. This encodes CASSFRGGEQYF. V usage is TRBV27 and J usage is TRBJ2-7, with a possible D match to TRBD1 (5 bases). The germline gives CDR1 MNHEY, CDR2 SMNVEV (reference sequence). The CDR3 spans 12 residues. With 3 bases removed from V and 6 bases from J, the gap between germline ends came to 9 bases.